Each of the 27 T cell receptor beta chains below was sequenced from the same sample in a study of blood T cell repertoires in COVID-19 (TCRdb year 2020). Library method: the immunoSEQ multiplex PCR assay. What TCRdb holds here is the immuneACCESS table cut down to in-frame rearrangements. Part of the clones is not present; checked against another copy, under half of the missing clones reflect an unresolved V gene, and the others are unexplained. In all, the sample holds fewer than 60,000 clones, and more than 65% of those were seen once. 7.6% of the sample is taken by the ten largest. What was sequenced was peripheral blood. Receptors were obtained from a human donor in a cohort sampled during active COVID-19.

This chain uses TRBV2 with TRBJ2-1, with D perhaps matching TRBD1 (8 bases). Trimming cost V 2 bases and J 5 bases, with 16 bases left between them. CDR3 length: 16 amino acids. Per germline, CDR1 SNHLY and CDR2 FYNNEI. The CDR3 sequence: CASSEPDRGGDNEQFF. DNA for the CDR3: TGTGCCAGCAGTGAACCCGACAGGGGAGGGGACAATGAGCAGTTCTTC.

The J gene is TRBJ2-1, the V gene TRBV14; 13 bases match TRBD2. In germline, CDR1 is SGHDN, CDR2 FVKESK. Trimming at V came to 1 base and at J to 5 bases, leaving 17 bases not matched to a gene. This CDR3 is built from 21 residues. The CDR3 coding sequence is TGTGCCAGCAGCCAAGTGGGGGACAGACGGACTAGCGGGAGTGAGGACAATGAGCAGTTCTTC. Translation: CASSQVGDRRTSGSEDNEQFF. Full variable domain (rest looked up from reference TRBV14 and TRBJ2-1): EAGVTQFPSHSVIEKGQTVTLRCDPISGHDNLYWYRRVMGKEIKFLLHFVKESKQDESGMPNNRFLAERTGGTYSTLKVQPAELEDSGVYFCASSQVGDRRTSGSEDNEQFFGPGTRLTVL.

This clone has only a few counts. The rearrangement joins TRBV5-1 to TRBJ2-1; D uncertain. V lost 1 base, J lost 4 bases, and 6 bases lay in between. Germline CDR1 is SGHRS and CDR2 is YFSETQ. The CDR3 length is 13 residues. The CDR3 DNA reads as TGCGCCAGCAGCTTGCAGGATTACAATGAGCAGTTCTTC. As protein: CASSLQDYNEQFF.

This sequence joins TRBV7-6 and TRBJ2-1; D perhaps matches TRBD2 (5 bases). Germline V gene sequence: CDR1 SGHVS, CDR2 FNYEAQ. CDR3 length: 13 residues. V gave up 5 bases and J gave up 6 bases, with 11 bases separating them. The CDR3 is CASSRTRLNEQFF. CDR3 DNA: TGTGCCAGCAGCCGAACTAGGCTCAATGAGCAGTTCTTC.

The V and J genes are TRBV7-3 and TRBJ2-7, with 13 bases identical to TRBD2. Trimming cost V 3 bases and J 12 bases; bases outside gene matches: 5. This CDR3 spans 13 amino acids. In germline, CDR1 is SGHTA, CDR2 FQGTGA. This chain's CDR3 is CASSFGLAGVLYF. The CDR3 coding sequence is TGTGCCAGCAGCTTCGGACTAGCGGGAGTTCTGTACTTC.

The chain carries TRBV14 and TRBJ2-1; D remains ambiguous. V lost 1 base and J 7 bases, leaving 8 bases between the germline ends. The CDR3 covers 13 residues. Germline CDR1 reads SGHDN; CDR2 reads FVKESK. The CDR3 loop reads CASSQGNGNEQFF. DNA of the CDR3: TGTGCCAGCAGCCAAGGGAACGGGAATGAGCAGTTCTTC.

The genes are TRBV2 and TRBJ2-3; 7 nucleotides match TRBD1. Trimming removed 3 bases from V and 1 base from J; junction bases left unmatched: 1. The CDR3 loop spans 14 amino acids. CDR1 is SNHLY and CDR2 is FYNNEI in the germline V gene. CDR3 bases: TGTGCCAGCAGTGATACAGGGGGCACAGATACGCAGTATTTT. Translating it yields CASSDTGGTDTQYF.

The CDR3 loop is CASTPLTGTSGGVGEQFF. In DNA, the CDR3 is TGTGCCAGCACCCCCCTCACCGGGACTAGCGGAGGGGTAGGTGAGCAGTTCTTC. This chain links TRBV28 with TRBJ2-1; 11 nucleotides agree with TRBD2. J was trimmed by 9 bases and V by 7 bases; bases with no gene match: 20. CDR3 length equals 18 residues. Germline CDR1 reads MDHEN; CDR2 reads SYDVKM.

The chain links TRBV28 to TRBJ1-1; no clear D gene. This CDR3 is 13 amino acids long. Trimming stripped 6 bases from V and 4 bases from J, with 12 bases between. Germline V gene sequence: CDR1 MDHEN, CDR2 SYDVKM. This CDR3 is CASRATSSTEAFF. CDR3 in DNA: TGTGCCAGCAGAGCGACGTCGAGCACTGAAGCTTTCTTT.

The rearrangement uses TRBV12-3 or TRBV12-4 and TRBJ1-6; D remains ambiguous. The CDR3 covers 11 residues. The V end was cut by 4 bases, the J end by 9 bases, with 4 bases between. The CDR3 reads CASSSGSPLHF. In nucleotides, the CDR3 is TGTGCCAGCAGTTCCGGTTCACCCCTCCACTTT.

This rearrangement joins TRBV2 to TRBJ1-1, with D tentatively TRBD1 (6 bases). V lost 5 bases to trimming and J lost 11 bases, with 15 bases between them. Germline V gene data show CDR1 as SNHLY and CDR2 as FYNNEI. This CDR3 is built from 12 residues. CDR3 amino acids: CASSPREGGAFF. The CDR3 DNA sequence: TGTGCCAGCAGTCCCCGAGAGGGGGGGGCTTTCTTT.

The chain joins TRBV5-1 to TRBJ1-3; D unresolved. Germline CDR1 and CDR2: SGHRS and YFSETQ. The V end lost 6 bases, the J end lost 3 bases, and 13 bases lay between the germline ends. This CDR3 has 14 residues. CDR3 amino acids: CASMVGSGGNTIYF. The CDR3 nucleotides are TGCGCCAGCATGGTGGGTTCGGGTGGAAACACCATATATTTT.

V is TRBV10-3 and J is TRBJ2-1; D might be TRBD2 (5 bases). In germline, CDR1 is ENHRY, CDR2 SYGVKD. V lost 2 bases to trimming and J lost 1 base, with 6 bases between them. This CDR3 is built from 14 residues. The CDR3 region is CAISERESYNEQFF. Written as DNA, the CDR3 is TGTGCCATCAGTGAGAGGGAGTCCTACAATGAGCAGTTCTTC.

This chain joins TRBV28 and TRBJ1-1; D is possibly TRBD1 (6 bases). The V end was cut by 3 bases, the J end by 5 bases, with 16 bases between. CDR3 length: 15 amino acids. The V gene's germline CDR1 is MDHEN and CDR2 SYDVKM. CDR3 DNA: TGTGCCAGCAGTTTGAGGGTTGGGGGCGGGACTGAAGCTTTCTTT. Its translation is CASSLRVGGGTEAFF.

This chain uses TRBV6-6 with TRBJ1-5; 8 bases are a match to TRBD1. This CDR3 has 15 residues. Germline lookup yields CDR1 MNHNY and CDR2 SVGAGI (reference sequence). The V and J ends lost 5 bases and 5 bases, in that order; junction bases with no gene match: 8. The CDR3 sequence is CASSGQGAEDQPQHF. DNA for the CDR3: TGTGCCAGCAGTGGACAGGGAGCGGAGGATCAGCCCCAGCATTTT.

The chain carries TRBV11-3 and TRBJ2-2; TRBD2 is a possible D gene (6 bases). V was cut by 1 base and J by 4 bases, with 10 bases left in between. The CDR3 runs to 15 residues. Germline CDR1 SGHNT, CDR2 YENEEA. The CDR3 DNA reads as TGTGCCAGCAGCTTAGCACTGGGGGGCACCGGGGAGCTGTTTTTT. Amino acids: CASSLALGGTGELFF.

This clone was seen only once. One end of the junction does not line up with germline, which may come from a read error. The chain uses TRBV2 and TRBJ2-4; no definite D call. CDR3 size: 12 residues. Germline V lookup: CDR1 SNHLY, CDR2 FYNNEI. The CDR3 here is CASTELQNIQYF. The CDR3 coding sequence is TGTGCCAGCACTGAACTTCAAAACATTCAGTACTTC.

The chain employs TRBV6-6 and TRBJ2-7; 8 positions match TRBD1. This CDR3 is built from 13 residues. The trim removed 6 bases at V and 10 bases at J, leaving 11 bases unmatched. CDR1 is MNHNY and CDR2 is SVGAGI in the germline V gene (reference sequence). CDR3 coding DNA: TGTGCCAGCAGCCGCGGACAGGGAGGTATCCAGTACTTC. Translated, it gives CASSRGQGGIQYF.

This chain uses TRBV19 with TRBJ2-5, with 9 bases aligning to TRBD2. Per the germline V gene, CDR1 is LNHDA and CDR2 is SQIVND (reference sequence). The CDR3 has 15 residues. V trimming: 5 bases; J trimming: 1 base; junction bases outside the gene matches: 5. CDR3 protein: CASSLRTSAQETQYF. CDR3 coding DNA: TGTGCCAGTAGTCTTCGGACTAGCGCCCAAGAGACCCAGTACTTC.

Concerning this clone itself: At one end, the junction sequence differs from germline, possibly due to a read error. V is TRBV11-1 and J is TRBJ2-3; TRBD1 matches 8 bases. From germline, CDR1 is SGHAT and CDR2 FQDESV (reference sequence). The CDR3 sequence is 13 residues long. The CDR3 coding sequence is TGTGCCAGCAGCTTAGCGACAGGGGTACCTTCCTTTTTT. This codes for CASSLATGVPSFF.

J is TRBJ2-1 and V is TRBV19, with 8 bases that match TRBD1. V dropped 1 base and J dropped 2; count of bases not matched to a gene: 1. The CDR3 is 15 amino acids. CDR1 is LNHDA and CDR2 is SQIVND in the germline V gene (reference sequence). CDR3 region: CASSIGTGPYNEQFF. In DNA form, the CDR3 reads TGTGCCAGTAGTATAGGGACAGGGCCCTACAATGAGCAGTTCTTC.

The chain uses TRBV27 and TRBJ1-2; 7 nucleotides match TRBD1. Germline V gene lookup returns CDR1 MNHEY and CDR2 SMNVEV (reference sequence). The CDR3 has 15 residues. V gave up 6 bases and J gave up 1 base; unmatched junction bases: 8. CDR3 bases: TGTGCCAGCAGCAGACAGGGACTCAGTAACTATGGCTACACCTTC. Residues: CASSRQGLSNYGYTF.

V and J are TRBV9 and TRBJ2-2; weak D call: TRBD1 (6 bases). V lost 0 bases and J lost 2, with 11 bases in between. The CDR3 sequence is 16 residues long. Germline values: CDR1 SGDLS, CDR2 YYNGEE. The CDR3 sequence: CASSVVGGANTGELFF. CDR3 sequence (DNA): TGTGCCAGCAGCGTAGTAGGGGGAGCCAACACCGGGGAGCTGTTTTTT.

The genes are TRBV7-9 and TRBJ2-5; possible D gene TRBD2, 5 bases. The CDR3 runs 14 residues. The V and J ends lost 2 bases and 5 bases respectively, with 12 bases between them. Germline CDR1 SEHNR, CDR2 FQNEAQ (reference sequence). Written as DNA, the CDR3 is TGTGCCAGCAGCTTAAACCCGGGCGGGGAGACCCAGTACTTC. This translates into CASSLNPGGETQYF.

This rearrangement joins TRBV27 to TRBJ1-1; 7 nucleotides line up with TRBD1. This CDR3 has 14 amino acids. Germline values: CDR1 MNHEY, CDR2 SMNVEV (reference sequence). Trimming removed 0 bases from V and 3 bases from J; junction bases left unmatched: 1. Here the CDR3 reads CASSLSQGYTEAFF. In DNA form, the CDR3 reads TGTGCCAGCAGTTTATCACAGGGGTACACTGAAGCTTTCTTT.

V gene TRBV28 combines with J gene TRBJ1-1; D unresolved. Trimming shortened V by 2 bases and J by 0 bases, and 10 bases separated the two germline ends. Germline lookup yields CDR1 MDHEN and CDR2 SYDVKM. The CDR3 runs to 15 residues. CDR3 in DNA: TGTGCCAGCAGTTTAGGCGTGACATTGAACACTGAAGCTTTCTTT. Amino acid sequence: CASSLGVTLNTEAFF.

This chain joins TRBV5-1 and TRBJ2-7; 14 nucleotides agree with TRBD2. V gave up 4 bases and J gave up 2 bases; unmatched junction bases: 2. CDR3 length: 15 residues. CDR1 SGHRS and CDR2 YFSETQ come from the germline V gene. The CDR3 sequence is CASSMGLAGAYEQYF. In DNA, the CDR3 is TGCGCCAGCAGCATGGGACTAGCGGGAGCCTACGAGCAGTACTTC.